This record covers a single TCR beta chain. Its cognate antigen is unknown. One end of the junction does not line up with germline, which may come from a read error. This specimen comes from a study of T cell repertoires in cytomegalovirus infection. Overall study context: TCR beta signatures that were public indicated CMV infection and matching HLA type.

General study results and limits: HLA-C-restricted, CMV-specific TCR beta clonotypes were dominant ex vivo. Frequencies of public TCR beta families were cumulated, and this identified carriers of CMV plus the relevant HLA.

TCRdb recomputed calls from the reads with MiXCR, one row per CDR3 protein. This table holds over 90,000 distinct CDR3 sequences, approximately 15% found once. Sequences were obtained from PBMCs. The receptor's source is a human donor in good health (CMV status not recorded). Some clones in this sample may be carry-over from other donors' samples.

For the CDR3, the DNA is TGTGCCAGCAGCTTAGAGGGAGGGGTGGGGCCCTATGGCAACACCTTC. It codes for CASSLEGGVGPYGNTF. This chain uses TRBV7-2 with TRBJ1-2; D may be TRBD1 (5 bases). Per the germline V gene, CDR1 is SGHTA and CDR2 is FQGNSA. The CDR3 length is 16 residues.